The 10 T cell receptor beta chains listed next were all sequenced from one sample in a study of T cell repertoires in cytomegalovirus infection. TCRdb redid the calling of the reads with MiXCR, one entry per CDR3 protein. The sample lists hundreds of thousands of distinct CDR3 sequences, about 40% occurring once. Sequencing was carried out using PBMCs. Source of these receptors: a human donor in good health (CMV status not recorded). Some clones in this sample may be carry-over from other donors' samples.

This clonotype appeared a few times. The V and J genes are TRBV11-1 and TRBJ2-7; no clear D gene. Trimming removed 6 bases from V and 3 bases from J, with 15 bases in between. CDR1 and CDR2 from the germline V gene are SGHAT and FQDESV (reference sequence). This CDR3 contains 14 residues. The CDR3 region is CASSSSDGVYEQYF. The DNA of the CDR3 is TGTGCCAGCAGTTCCTCGGACGGAGTCTACGAGCAGTACTTC.

The chain joins TRBV7-2 to TRBJ2-3, with 12 positions matching TRBD2. Germline V gene lookup returns CDR1 SGHTA and CDR2 FQGNSA. After removal of 5 bases from V and 13 bases from J, the junction contained 10 bases not matched to a gene. This CDR3 is built from 14 residues. The chain's CDR3 is CASSPTSGGPFEYF. The DNA for the CDR3 is TGTGCCAGCAGCCCAACTAGCGGGGGGCCTTTTGAGTATTTT.

This chain connects TRBV7-3 to TRBJ1-2, with 7 positions matching TRBD1. CDR1 and CDR2 from the germline V gene are SGHTA and FQGTGA. Losses at the gene ends were 3 bases for V and 7 bases for J; bases not matched to a gene: 5. The CDR3 sequence is 13 residues long. The CDR3 nucleotides read TGTGCCAGCAGCTTTATTTCAGGGGGTGGCTACACCTTC. Translation gives CASSFISGGGYTF.

The chain combines TRBV15 with TRBJ2-7; TRBD2 is a possible D gene (7 bases). Trimming removed 0 bases from V and 5 bases from J, with 14 bases in between. The CDR3 contains 15 residues. CDR1 is LNHNV, CDR2 YYDKDF, per germline (reference sequence). The CDR3 DNA reads TGTGCCACCAGCAGAGATGGGGGGGCTAAGGACGAGCAGTACTTC. Protein sequence: CATSRDGGAKDEQYF. Full variable domain (outside the CDR3, taken from reference TRBV15 and TRBJ2-7): DAMVIQNPRYQVTQFGKPVTLSCSQTLNHNVMYWYQQKSSQAPKLLFHYYDKDFNNEADTPDNFQSRRPNTSFCFLDIRSPGLGDTAMYLCATSRDGGAKDEQYFGPGTRLTVT.

V usage is TRBV7-3 and J usage is TRBJ2-1, with 14 bases fitting TRBD2. From germline, CDR1 is SGHTA and CDR2 FQGTGA. This CDR3 region has 15 residues. V lost 4 bases to trimming and J lost 6 bases; unmatched junction nucleotides: 2. This CDR3 reads CASSWTSGGTNEQFF. The DNA for the CDR3 is TGTGCCAGCAGCTGGACTAGCGGGGGGACCAATGAGCAGTTCTTC.

This clonotype has just a few counts. The chain combines TRBV15 with TRBJ2-4; D possibly corresponds to TRBD2 (6 bases). V was shortened by 1 base and J by 3 bases, with 10 bases between the two germline ends. Germline V gene lookup returns CDR1 LNHNV and CDR2 YYDKDF (reference sequence). The CDR3 totals 15 residues. CDR3 in amino acids: CATSRGGAGKNIQYF. CDR3 nucleotides: TGTGCCACCAGCAGAGGCGGAGCGGGCAAAAACATTCAGTACTTC. Together with reference TRBV15 and TRBJ2-4, the CDR3 gives the full variable domain: DAMVIQNPRYQVTQFGKPVTLSCSQTLNHNVMYWYQQKSSQAPKLLFHYYDKDFNNEADTPDNFQSRRPNTSFCFLDIRSPGLGDTAMYLCATSRGGAGKNIQYFGAGTRLSVL.

This clonotype turned up a few times. The chain carries TRBV28 and TRBJ1-1; no clear D. Trimming stripped 4 bases from V and 5 bases from J, with 14 bases between. CDR1 is MDHEN, CDR2 SYDVKM, per germline. The CDR3 is 14 residues long. CDR3 sequence: CASSSGEPWTEAFF. The CDR3 DNA is TGTGCCAGCAGTTCGGGAGAGCCTTGGACTGAAGCTTTCTTT.

The chain joins TRBV7-9 to TRBJ2-7; TRBD1 aligns across 10 bases. The CDR3 length is 16 residues. Germline V gene sequence: CDR1 SEHNR, CDR2 FQNEAQ (reference sequence). V gave up 4 bases and J gave up 2 bases; unmatched junction bases: 8. The CDR3, as DNA: TGTGCCAGCAGCTCCACCAGGGGGACAGGGGCCTACGAGCAGTACTTC. Translation gives CASSSTRGTGAYEQYF. Complete variable domain (other parts from reference TRBV7-9 and TRBJ2-7): DTGVSQNPRHKITKRGQNVTFRCDPISEHNRLYWYRQTLGQGPEFLTYFQNEAQLEKSRLLSDRFSAERPKGSFSTLEIQRTEQGDSAMYLCASSSTRGTGAYEQYFGPGTRLTVT.

The gene calls are TRBV12-3 or TRBV12-4 and TRBJ2-3; TRBD2 agrees at 12 bases. The junction had 2 bases not matched to a gene; V was cut back by 6 bases and J by 1 base. The CDR3 covers 15 residues. CDR3 in DNA: TGTGCCAGCAGCCGACTAGCGGGAGGCACAGATACGCAGTATTTT. This translates into CASSRLAGGTDTQYF.

Only a few counts were recorded for this clonotype. The J gene is TRBJ1-4, the V gene TRBV12-3 or TRBV12-4; a possible D gene is TRBD1 (5 bases). The CDR3 totals 16 residues. V dropped 3 bases and J dropped 4 bases, with 15 bases sitting between them. The CDR3 here is CASSFYRPALNEKLFF. In DNA form, the CDR3 reads TGTGCCAGCAGTTTCTACAGGCCTGCCCTTAATGAAAAACTGTTTTTT.